Below, 8 T cell receptor beta chains from the same sample are listed, as sequenced in a study of somatic mutations in cytotoxic T cells in rheumatoid arthritis. Libraries were prepared by immunoSEQ multiplex PCR; TCRdb keeps only in-frame clonotypes and omits some of them. The data contain around 15,000 clones, about 69% of them singletons. The sample consisted of CD8+ T cells sorted from blood. The source is an adult with rheumatoid arthritis.

V usage is TRBV9 and J usage is TRBJ1-2; D gene uncertain. The CDR3 has 15 residues. CDR1 and CDR2 from the germline V gene are SGDLS and YYNGEE. V was pared by 0 bases and J by 4 bases, with 13 bases between. CDR3 amino acids: CASSVASRASYGYTF. The DNA of the CDR3 is TGTGCCAGCAGCGTAGCCTCTCGGGCAAGCTATGGCTACACCTTC.

The rearrangement uses TRBV4-1 and TRBJ2-1; TRBD2 might be the D (6 bases). Looked up from germline, CDR1 is MGHRA and CDR2 is YSYEKL. The CDR3 consists of 15 residues. V was clipped by 9 bases and J by 0 bases, with 15 bases between them. CDR3 bases: TGCGCCAGTAAACGGGTAGCGGCCTCCTACAATGAGCAGTTCTTC. Encoded protein: CASKRVAASYNEQFF.

The chain recombines TRBV10-2 with TRBJ1-1; perhaps TRBD1 as D (5 bases). Trimming removed 2 bases at V and 4 bases at J, with 8 bases between. CDR1 is WSHSY, CDR2 SAAADI, per germline. The CDR3 totals 13 residues. CDR3 nucleotide sequence: TGCGCCAGCAGTGAGACGGGGGGCACTGAAGCTTTCTTT. Amino acid sequence: CASSETGGTEAFF.

Written as DNA, the CDR3 is TGTGCCAGTAGTATAGTCTCGGGACGGTACGCTGGCGAGCAGTACTTC. Its translation: CASSIVSGRYAGEQYF. The J gene is TRBJ2-7, the V gene TRBV19, with D perhaps given as TRBD1 or TRBD2 (5 bases each). Trimming shortened V by 1 base and J by 6 bases, and 19 bases separated the two germline ends. The CDR3 length is 16 residues. Germline CDR1 reads LNHDA; CDR2 reads SQIVND (reference sequence).

J is TRBJ2-5 and V is TRBV10-3; TRBD2 matches at 8 bases. This CDR3 has 16 residues. Germline V gene lookup returns CDR1 ENHRY and CDR2 SYGVKD. The J segment lost 2 bases and the V segment lost 3 bases, leaving 8 bases of the junction unmatched. CDR3 in amino acids: CAISEPAGEDQETQYF. CDR3 nucleotides: TGTGCCATCAGTGAACCAGCGGGAGAGGATCAAGAGACCCAGTACTTC.

This clone was counted a single time. The chain joins TRBV30 to TRBJ2-1; a possible D gene is TRBD2 (5 bases). Trimming removed 2 bases at V and 1 base at J, with 9 bases between. Per germline, CDR1 GTSNPN and CDR2 SVGIG (reference sequence). This CDR3 contains 14 residues. The chain's CDR3 is CAWSPDLSYNEQFF. In nucleotides, the CDR3 is TGTGCCTGGAGTCCGGACTTGTCCTACAATGAGCAGTTCTTC.

The chain has TRBV27 and TRBJ2-5; D is possibly TRBD2 (6 bases). The J call may not be correct, given that the DNA end is closer to TRBJ2-7. The germline V gene encodes CDR1 MNHEY and CDR2 SMNVEV (reference sequence). This CDR3 contains 13 residues. The CDR3 nucleotides are TGTGCCAGCAGTCTGGCGGGGAGCTACGAGCAGTACTTC. Its translation is CASSLAGSYEQYF.

The CDR3 region is CASTTGGGREAFF. As DNA, the CDR3 is TGTGCCAGTACCACCGGAGGGGGTAGAGAAGCTTTCTTT. The V and J genes are TRBV19 and TRBJ1-1, with TRBD1 as a possible D gene (6 bases). The CDR3 is 13 residues long. Deletions cut 7 bases from V and 8 bases from J, with 17 bases between. The germline CDR1 and CDR2 sequences are LNHDA and SQIVND (reference sequence). Filled out from reference TRBV19 and TRBJ1-1, the complete variable domain reads DGGITQSPKYLFRKEGQNVTLSCEQNLNHDAMYWYRQDPGQGLRLIYYSQIVNDFQKGDIAEGYSVSREKKESFPLTVTSAQKNPTAFYLCASTTGGGREAFFGQGTRLTVV.